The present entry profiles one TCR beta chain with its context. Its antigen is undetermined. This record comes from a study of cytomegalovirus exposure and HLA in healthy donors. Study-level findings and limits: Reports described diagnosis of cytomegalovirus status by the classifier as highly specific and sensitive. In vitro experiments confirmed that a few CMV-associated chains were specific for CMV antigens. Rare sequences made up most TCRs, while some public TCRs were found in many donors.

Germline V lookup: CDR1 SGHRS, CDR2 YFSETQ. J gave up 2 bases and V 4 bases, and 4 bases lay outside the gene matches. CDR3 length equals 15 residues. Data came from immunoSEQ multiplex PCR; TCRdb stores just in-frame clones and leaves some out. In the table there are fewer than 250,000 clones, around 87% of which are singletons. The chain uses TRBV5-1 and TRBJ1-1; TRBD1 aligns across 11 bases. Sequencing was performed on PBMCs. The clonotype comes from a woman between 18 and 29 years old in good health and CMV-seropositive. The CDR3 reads CASSQDRGQNTEAFF. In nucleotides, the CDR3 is TGCGCCAGCAGCCAGGACAGGGGGCAAAACACTGAAGCTTTCTTT.